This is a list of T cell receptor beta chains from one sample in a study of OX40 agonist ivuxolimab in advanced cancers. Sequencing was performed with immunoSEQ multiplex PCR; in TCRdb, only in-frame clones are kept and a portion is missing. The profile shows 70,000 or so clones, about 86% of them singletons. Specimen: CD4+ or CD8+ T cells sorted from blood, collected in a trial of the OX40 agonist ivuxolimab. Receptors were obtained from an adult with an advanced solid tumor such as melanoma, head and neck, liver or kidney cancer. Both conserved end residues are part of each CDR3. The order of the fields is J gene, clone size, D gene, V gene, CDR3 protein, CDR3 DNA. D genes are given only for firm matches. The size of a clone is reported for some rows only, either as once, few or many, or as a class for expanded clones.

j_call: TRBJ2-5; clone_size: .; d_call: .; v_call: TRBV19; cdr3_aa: CASSMRRGQETQYF; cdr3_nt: TGTGCCAGTAGTATGAGAAGGGGGCAAGAGACCCAGTACTTC
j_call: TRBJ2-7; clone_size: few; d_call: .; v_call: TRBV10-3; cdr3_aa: CAISGNSPGHSYEQYF; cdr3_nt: TGTGCCATCAGCGGGAACTCTCCGGGACACAGCTACGAGCAGTACTTC
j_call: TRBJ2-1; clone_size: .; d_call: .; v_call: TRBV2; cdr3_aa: CASKAGFGNEQFF; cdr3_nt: TGTGCCAGCAAAGCGGGCTTCGGCAATGAGCAGTTCTTC
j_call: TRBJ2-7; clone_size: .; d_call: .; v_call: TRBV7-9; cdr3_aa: CASSLPTASYEQYF; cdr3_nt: TGTGCCAGCAGCTTACCGACAGCTTCCTACGAGCAGTACTTC
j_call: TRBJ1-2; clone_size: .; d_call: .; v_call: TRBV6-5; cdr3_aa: CASRAPGGPNYGYTF; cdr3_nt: TGTGCCAGCCGGGCACCGGGGGGCCCTAACTATGGCTACACCTTC
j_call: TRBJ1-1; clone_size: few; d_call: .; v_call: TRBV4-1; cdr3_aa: CASSQYNRNTEAFF; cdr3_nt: TGCGCCAGCAGCCAGTACAACAGGAACACTGAAGCTTTCTTT
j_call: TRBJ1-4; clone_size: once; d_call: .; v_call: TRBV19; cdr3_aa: CASSMGHTEKLFF; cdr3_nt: TGTGCCAGTAGTATGGGACACACTGAAAAACTGTTTTTT
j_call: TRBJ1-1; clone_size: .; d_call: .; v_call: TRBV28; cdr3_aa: CASSWASNTEAFF; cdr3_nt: TGTGCCAGCAGTTGGGCGTCGAACACTGAAGCTTTCTTT
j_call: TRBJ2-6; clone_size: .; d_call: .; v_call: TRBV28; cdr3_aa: CASSLQRAGANVLTF; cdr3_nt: TGTGCCAGCAGTCTCCAACGGGCTGGGGCCAACGTCCTGACTTTC
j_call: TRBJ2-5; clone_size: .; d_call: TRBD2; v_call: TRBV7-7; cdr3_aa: CASSLGLTGGPRRETQYF; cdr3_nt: TGTGCTAGCAGCTTAGGTCTGACGGGAGGGCCCCGGAGGGAGACCCAGTACTTC
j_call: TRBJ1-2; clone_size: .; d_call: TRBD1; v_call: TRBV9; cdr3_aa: CASSGRQGFHYGYTF; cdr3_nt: TGTGCCAGCAGCGGCAGACAGGGGTTTCACTATGGCTACACCTTC
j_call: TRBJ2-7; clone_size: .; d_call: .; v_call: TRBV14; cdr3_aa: CASSQERGYEQYF; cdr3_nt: TGTGCCAGCAGCCAAGAACGAGGTTACGAGCAGTACTTC
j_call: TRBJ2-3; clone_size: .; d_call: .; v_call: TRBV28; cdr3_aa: CATLSMDLITDTQYF; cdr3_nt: TGTGCCACATTAAGCATGGACCTAATCACAGATACGCAGTATTTT
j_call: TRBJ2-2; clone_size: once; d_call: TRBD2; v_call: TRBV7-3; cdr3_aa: CASSSSGGFDTGELFF; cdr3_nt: TGTGCCAGCAGCTCTAGCGGGGGGTTCGACACCGGGGAGCTGTTTTTT
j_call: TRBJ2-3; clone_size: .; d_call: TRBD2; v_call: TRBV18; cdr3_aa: CASSPPSGAGDTQYF; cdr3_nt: TGTGCCAGCTCACCACCGAGCGGGGCGGGAGATACGCAGTATTTT
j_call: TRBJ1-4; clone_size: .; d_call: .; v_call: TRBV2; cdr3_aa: CASSENGRNEKLFF; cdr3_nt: TGTGCCAGCAGTGAAAACGGCAGAAATGAAAAACTGTTTTTT
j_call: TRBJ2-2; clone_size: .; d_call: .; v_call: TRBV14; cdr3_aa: CASSQLASTGELFF; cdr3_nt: TGTGCCAGCAGCCAACTAGCTAGCACCGGGGAGCTGTTTTTT
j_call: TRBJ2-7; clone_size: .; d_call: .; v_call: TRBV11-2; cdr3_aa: CASSLETQGGEQYF; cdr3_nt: TGTGCCAGCAGCTTAGAGACACAGGGCGGCGAGCAGTACTTC
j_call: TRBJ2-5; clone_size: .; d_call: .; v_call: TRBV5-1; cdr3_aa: CASSLGGGETQYF; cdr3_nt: TGCGCCAGCAGCTTGGGGGGAGGAGAGACCCAGTACTTC
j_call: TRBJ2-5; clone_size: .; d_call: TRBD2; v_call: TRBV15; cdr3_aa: CATSRPAGAQETQYF; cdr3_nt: TGTGCCACCAGCAGACCAGCGGGGGCCCAAGAGACCCAGTACTTC
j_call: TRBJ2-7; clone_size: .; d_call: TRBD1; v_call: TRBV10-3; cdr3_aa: CAISDGTGGYEQYF; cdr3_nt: TGTGCCATCAGTGACGGGACAGGGGGATACGAGCAGTACTTC
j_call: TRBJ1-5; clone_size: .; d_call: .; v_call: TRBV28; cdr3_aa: CASSSSGRKAQHF; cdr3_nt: TGTGCCAGCAGTTCCTCGGGCCGTAAAGCCCAGCATTTT
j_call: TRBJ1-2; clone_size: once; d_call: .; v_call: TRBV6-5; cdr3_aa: CASREAQNYGYTF; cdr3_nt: TGTGCCAGCAGGGAGGCTCAGAACTATGGCTACACCTTC
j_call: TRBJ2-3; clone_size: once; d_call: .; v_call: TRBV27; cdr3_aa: CASSLLAGTNTQYF; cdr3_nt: TGTGCCAGCAGTTTACTGGCAGGTACAAATACGCAGTATTTT
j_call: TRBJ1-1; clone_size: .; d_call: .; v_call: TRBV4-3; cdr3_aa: CASSQEMSTEAFF; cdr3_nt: TGCGCCAGCAGCCAAGAGATGAGCACTGAAGCTTTCTTT
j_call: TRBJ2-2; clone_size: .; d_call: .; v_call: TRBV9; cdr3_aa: CSSGELFF; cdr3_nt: TGTTCGTCCGGGGAGCTGTTTTTT
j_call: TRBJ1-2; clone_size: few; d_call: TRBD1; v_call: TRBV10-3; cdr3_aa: CAISEGQIYGYTF; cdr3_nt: TGTGCCATCAGCGAGGGACAGATCTATGGCTACACCTTC
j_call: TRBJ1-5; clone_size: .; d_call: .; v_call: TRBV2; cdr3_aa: CASSEQRNAGPQHF; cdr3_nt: TGTGCCAGCAGTGAACAGAGGAACGCAGGGCCCCAGCATTTT
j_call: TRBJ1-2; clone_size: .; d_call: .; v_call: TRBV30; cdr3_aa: CAWSVPSTWGGGGGYTF; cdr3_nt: TGTGCCTGGAGTGTTCCATCAACCTGGGGAGGAGGGGGTGGCTACACCTTC
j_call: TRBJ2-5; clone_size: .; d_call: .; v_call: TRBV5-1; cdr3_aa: CASSLLVEETQYF; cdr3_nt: TGCGCCAGCAGCTTGCTGGTGGAAGAGACCCAGTACTTC
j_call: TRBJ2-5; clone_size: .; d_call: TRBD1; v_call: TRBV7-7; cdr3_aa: CASSFGTGGGETQYF; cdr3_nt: TGTGCCAGCAGCTTTGGGACAGGGGGCGGTGAGACCCAGTACTTC
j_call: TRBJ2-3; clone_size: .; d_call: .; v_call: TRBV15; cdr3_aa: CATSRDTPSTDTQYF; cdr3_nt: TGTGCCACCAGCAGGGACACTCCTAGCACAGATACGCAGTATTTT
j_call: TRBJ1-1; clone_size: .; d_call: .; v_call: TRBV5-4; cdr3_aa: CASSYGGVNTEAFF; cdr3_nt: TGTGCCAGCAGCTACGGGGGGGTGAACACTGAAGCTTTCTTT
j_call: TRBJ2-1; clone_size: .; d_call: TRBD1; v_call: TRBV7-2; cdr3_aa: CASSAPGQGVNEQFF; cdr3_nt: TGTGCCAGCAGTGCCCCGGGACAGGGAGTAAATGAGCAGTTCTTC
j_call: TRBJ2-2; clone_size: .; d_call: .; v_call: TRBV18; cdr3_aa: CASSPPTDPNTGELFF; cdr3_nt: TGTGCCAGCTCACCACCGACAGACCCGAACACCGGGGAGCTGTTTTTT
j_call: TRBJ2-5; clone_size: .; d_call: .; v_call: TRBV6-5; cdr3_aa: CASSQQETQYF; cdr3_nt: TGTGCCAGCAGCCAACAAGAGACCCAGTACTTC
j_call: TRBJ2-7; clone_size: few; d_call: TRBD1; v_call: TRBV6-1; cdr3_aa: CASSEEGQRYSYEQYF; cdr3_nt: TGTGCCAGCAGTGAAGAGGGACAGCGATACTCCTACGAGCAGTACTTC
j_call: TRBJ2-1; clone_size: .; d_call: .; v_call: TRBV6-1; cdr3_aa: CASSGDRGTYNEQFF; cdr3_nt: TGTGCCAGCAGCGGGGACCGAGGAACCTACAATGAGCAGTTCTTC
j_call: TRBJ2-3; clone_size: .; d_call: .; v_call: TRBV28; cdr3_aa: CASRDSYTDTQYF; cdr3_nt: TGTGCCAGCCGGGACTCTTACACAGATACGCAGTATTTT
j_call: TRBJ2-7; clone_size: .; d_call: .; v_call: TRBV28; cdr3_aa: CASSSPMYEQYF; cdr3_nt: TGTGCCAGCAGTTCACCTATGTACGAGCAGTACTTC
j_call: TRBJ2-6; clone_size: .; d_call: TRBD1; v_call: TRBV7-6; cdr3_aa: CASSFQGANGANVLTF; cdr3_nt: TGTGCCAGCAGCTTTCAGGGGGCAAATGGGGCCAACGTCCTGACTTTC
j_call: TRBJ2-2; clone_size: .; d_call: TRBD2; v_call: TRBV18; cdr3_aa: CASSPVRTSGGRGELFF; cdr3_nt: TGTGCCAGCTCCCCCGTACGGACTAGCGGGGGAAGAGGGGAGCTGTTTTTT
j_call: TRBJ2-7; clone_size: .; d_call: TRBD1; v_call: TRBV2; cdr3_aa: CASSYRGDEQYF; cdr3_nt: TGTGCCAGCAGTTACAGGGGCGACGAGCAGTACTTC
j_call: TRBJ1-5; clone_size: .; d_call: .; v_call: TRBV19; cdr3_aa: CASSDRPNQPQHF; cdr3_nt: TGTGCCAGTAGTGACAGGCCTAATCAGCCCCAGCATTTT
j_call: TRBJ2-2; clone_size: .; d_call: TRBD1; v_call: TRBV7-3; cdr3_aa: CASSSQGANTGELFF; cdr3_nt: TGTGCCAGCAGCTCACAGGGGGCGAACACCGGGGAGCTGTTTTTT
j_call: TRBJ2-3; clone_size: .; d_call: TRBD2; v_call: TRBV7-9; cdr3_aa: CASLGLFTDTQYF; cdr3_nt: TGTGCCAGCTTGGGACTATTCACAGATACGCAGTATTTT
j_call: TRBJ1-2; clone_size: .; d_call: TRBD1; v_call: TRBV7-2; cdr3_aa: CASSLTGQGHYGYTF; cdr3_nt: TGTGCCAGCAGCTTAACTGGACAGGGACACTATGGCTACACCTTC
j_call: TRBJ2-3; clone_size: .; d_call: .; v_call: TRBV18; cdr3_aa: CASSPHPGDTQYF; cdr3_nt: TGTGCCAGCTCACCACATCCTGGGGATACGCAGTATTTT
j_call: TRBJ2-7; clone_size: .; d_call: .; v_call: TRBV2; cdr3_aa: CASTLQGGGEQYF; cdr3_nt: TGTGCCAGCACCCTGCAGGGGGGTGGCGAGCAGTACTTC